This TCR beta chain was captured in a study of shared clonotypes between healthy human individuals. Those who donated were healthy HIV-negative adults, with no recent acute infections or vaccinations reported. CD45RO+ cells went into CD8 memory alongside CCR7-negative CD45RA+ TemRA cells. The germline gives CDR1 MNHNS, CDR2 SASEGT. With V trimmed by 6 bases and J by 5 bases, 4 bases remained unmatched. This CDR3 region has 14 residues. Produced via immunoSEQ multiplex PCR; TCRdb's table is partial and in-frame only. The top ten hold approximately 0.3% of the sample, which has about 380,000 clones, about 96% seen once.

Sample: memory CD8+ T cells sorted from blood. The subset here: CD45RO+ cells pooled with CCR7-negative TemRA cells. This receptor was obtained from a man aged 30 to 39 in good health. The gene calls are TRBV6-1 and TRBJ2-3; 11 bases are a match to TRBD2. The CDR3, as DNA: TGTGCCAGCAGGCCGGGACTAGCGGAAGATACGCAGTATTTT. Encoded protein: CASRPGLAEDTQYF.